A selection of T cell receptor beta chains follows, all from one sample in a study of radiation and T cells in renal cell carcinoma. Only in-frame clones appear in the TCRdb table, and some are missing; sequencing was by immunoSEQ multiplex PCR. The sample lists under 20,000 clones, around 65% occurring once. The source material was tumor tissue, sampled from a patient whose treatment included radiotherapy and nephrectomy. All receptors derive from a woman in her seventies with renal cell carcinoma. CDR3s include the opening cysteine and the closing phenylalanine or tryptophan. The D gene is left open where the match is weak. Clone size is not always given. Where it is, it says once, few, many or a class for expanded clones.

abundance,v_gene,d_gene,j_gene,CDR3aa,CDR3nt
.,TRBV9,.,TRBJ2-2,CASSVLSGAHLGGLFF,TGTGCCAGCAGCGTACTCTCGGGGGCTCATCTAGGAGGGCTGTTTTTT
.,TRBV4-1,.,TRBJ1-5,CASSQEGGGNQPQHF,TGCGCCAGCAGCCAAGAGGGCGGGGGCAATCAGCCCCAGCATTTT
.,TRBV7-9,TRBD2,TRBJ2-5,CASSLGTSGRGAETQYF,TGTGCCAGCAGCTTAGGGACTAGCGGGAGAGGAGCGGAGACCCAGTACTTC
.,TRBV4-3,.,TRBJ2-3,CASSQGVGADTQYF,TGCGCCAGCAGCCAAGGGGTAGGTGCAGATACGCAGTATTTT
.,TRBV7-9,.,TRBJ2-7,CASSLVPYEQYF,TGTGCCAGCAGCTTAGTGCCCTACGAGCAGTACTTC
few,TRBV15,TRBD1,TRBJ2-1,CATSSSTGEVYNEQFF,TGTGCCACCAGCAGTTCGACAGGGGAGGTCTACAATGAGCAGTTCTTC
.,TRBV9,TRBD2,TRBJ2-1,CASSGVLAGADEQFF,TGTGCCAGCAGCGGGGTACTAGCGGGAGCCGATGAGCAGTTCTTC
.,TRBV6-1,.,TRBJ1-6,CASSELQINSPLHF,TGTGCCAGCAGTGAACTCCAGATTAATTCACCCCTCCACTTT
.,TRBV5-6,.,TRBJ1-2,CASSLSGSNYGYTF,TGTGCCAGCAGCTTGAGCGGCAGTAACTATGGCTACACCTTC
.,TRBV19,.,TRBJ1-2,CASSIGSRGNYGYTF,TGTGCCAGTAGTATTGGCTCCCGTGGTAACTATGGCTACACCTTC
few,TRBV30,.,TRBJ1-2,CAWSRDLGGYTF,TGTGCCTGGAGTCGGGATCTGGGGGGCTACACCTTC
many,TRBV5-5,.,TRBJ2-7,CASSEGYYEQYF,TGTGCCAGCAGCGAGGGATACTACGAGCAGTACTTC
.,TRBV10-3,TRBD1,TRBJ1-2,CAISRTGDHYGYTF,TGTGCCATCAGTCGGACAGGGGATCACTATGGCTACACCTTC
.,TRBV7-2,.,TRBJ2-5,CASGAAGETQYF,TGTGCCAGCGGGGCCGCAGGGGAGACCCAGTACTTC
.,TRBV27,TRBD2,TRBJ2-1,CASSLNSGAYNEQFF,TGTGCCAGCAGTTTAAATAGCGGGGCTTACAATGAGCAGTTCTTC